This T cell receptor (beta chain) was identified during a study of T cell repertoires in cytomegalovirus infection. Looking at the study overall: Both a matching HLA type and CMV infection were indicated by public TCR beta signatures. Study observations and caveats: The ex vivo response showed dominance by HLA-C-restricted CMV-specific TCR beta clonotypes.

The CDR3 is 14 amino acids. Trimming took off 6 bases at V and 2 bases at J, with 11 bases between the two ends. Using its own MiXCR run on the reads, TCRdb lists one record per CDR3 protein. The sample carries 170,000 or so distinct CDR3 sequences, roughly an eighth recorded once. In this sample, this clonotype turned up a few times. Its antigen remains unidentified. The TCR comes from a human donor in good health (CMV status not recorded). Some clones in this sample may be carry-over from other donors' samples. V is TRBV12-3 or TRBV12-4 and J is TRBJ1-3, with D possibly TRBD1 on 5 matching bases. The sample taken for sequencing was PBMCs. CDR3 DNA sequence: TGTGCCAGCAGAAGACGGACAACTGGAAACACCATATATTTT. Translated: CASRRRTTGNTIYF.